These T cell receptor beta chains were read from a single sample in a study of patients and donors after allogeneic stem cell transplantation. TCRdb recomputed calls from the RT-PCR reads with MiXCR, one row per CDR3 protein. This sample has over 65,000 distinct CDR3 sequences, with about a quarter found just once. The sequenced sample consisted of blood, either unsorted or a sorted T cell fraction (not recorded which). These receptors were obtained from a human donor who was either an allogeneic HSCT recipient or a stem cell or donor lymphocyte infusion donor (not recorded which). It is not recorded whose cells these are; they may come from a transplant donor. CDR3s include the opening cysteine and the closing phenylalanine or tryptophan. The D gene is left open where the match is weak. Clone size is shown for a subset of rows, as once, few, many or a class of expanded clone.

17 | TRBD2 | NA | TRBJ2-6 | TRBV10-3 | CAILRTSGSSGANVLTF | TGTGCCATCCTTCGGACTAGCGGGAGCTCTGGGGCCAACGTCCTGACTTTC
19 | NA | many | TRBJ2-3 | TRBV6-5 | CASSYHSTPGGDRTDTQYF | TGTGCCAGCAGTTACCACTCGACCCCCGGAGGGGACCGCACAGATACGCAGTATTTT
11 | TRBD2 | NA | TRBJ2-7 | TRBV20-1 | CSASLAGEQYF | TGCAGTGCTAGCCTAGCGGGAGAGCAGTACTTC
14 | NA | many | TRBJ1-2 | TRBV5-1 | CASSWADSTYGYTF | TGCGCCAGCAGCTGGGCGGACAGCACCTATGGCTACACCTTC
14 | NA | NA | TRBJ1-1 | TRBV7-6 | CASSLAAKNTEAFF | TGTGCCAGCAGCTTAGCAGCCAAGAACACTGAAGCTTTCTTT
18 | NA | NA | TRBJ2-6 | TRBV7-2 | CASSLDAATFSGANVLTF | TGTGCCAGCAGCTTAGACGCGGCGACCTTCTCTGGGGCCAACGTCCTGACTTTC
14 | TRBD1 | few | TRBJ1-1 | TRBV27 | CASRPTGVSGEAFF | TGTGCCAGCAGGCCAACAGGGGTGTCTGGTGAAGCTTTCTTT
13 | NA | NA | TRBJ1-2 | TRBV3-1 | CASSHVDNYGYTF | TGTGCCAGCAGCCACGTGGATAACTATGGCTACACCTTC
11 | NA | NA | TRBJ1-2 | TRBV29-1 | CSVAGNYGYTF | TGCAGCGTTGCCGGCAACTATGGCTACACCTTC
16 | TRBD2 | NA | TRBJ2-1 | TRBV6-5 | CASSYSKSGGAGEQFF | TGTGCCAGCAGTTACTCGAAAAGCGGGGGGGCGGGTGAGCAGTTCTTC
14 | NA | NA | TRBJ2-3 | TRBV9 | CASSPGQSENTQYF | TGTGCCAGCAGCCCAGGACAGAGTGAGAATACGCAGTATTTT
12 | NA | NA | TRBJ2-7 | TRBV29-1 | CSVGTASYEQYF | TGCAGCGTTGGGACAGCTTCCTACGAGCAGTACTTC
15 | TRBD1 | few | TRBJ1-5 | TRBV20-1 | CSARDDRGSYQPQHF | TGCAGTGCTAGAGACGACAGGGGTTCTTATCAGCCCCAGCATTTT
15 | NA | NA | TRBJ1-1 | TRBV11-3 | CASSLVWGDDTEAFF | TGTGCCAGCAGCTTAGTTTGGGGTGACGACACTGAAGCTTTCTTT
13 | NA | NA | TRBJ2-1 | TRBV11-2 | CASSPWGSNEQFF | TGTGCCAGCAGCCCCTGGGGCTCGAATGAGCAGTTCTTC
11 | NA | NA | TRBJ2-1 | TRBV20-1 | CSARRVNEQFF | TGCAGTGCTCGTCGGGTGAATGAGCAGTTCTTC
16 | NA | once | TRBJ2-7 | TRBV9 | CASSAALGQGSYEQYF | TGTGCCAGCAGCGCGGCCTTGGGCCAGGGCTCCTACGAGCAGTACTTC
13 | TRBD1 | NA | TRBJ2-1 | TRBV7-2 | CASSMDRDGEQFF | TGTGCCAGCAGCATGGACAGGGATGGGGAGCAGTTCTTC
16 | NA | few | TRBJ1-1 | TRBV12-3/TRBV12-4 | CASSLSAGTVNTEAFF | TGTGCCAGCAGTTTGTCGGCCGGGACGGTGAACACTGAAGCTTTCTTT
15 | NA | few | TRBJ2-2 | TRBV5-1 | CASSFWQGSTGELFF | TGCGCCAGCAGCTTTTGGCAGGGCTCCACCGGGGAGCTGTTTTTT
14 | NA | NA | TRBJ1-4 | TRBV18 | CASYETPTNEKLFF | TGTGCCAGCTACGAGACACCAACTAATGAAAAACTGTTTTTT
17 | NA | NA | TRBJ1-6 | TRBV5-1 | CASSLWESASYNSPLHF | TGCGCCAGCAGCTTGTGGGAATCGGCGTCCTATAATTCACCCCTCCACTTT
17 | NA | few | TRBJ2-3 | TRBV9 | CASSGSEVGRGTDTQYF | TGTGCCAGCAGCGGTAGTGAGGTAGGCAGAGGCACAGATACGCAGTATTTT
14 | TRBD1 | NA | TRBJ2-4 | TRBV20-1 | CSARGTGDPTIQYF | TGCAGTGCTAGGGGGACAGGGGACCCAACTATTCAGTACTTC
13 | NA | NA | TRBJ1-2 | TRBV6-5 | CASRILGTSGYTF | TGTGCCAGCAGGATATTGGGAACTTCGGGCTACACCTTC
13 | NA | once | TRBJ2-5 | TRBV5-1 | CASSQTGMETQYF | TGCGCCAGCAGCCAAACAGGGATGGAGACCCAGTACTTC
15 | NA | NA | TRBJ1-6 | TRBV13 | CASSFPGAGNSPLHF | TGTGCCAGCAGTTTTCCAGGGGCCGGCAATTCACCCCTCCACTTT
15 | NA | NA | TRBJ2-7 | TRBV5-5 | CASSLGPAPSYEQYF | TGTGCCAGCAGCTTAGGACCAGCCCCGTCCTACGAGCAGTACTTC
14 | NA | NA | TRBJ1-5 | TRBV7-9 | CASSSRGPDQPQHF | TGTGCCAGCAGCTCTAGGGGCCCAGATCAGCCCCAGCATTTT
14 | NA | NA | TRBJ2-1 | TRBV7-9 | CASSLLQSIYEQFF | TGTGCCAGCAGCTTACTTCAAAGCATCTATGAGCAGTTCTTC
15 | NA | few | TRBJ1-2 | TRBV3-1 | CASSPKGGPSDENTF | TGTGCCAGCAGCCCCAAGGGGGGACCCTCGGATGAGAACACCTTC
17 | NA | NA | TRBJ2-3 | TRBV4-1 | CASSQDRLRWGTDTQYF | TGCGCCAGCAGCCAAGATCGGCTTCGCTGGGGCACAGATACGCAGTATTTT
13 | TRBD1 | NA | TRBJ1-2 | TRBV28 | CASTGQGRYGYTF | TGTGCCAGCACTGGACAGGGACGGTATGGCTACACCTTC
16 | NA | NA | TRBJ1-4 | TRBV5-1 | CASSFEVTARNEKLFF | TGCGCCAGCAGCTTCGAGGTGACAGCAAGGAATGAAAAACTGTTTTTT
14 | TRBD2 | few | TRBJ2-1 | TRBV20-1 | CSANRDYSYNEQFF | TGCAGTGCTAACCGGGACTACTCCTACAATGAGCAGTTCTTC
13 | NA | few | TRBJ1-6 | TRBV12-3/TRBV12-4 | CASSFWVRSPLHF | TGTGCCAGCAGTTTTTGGGTCAGATCACCCCTCCACTTT
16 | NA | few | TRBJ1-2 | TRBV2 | CASSGRGGRGNYGYTF | TGTGCCAGCAGCGGGAGGGGGGGTAGAGGAAACTATGGCTACACCTTC
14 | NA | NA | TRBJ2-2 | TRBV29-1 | CSVGGHPNTGELFF | TGCAGCGTTGGGGGACACCCGAACACCGGGGAGCTGTTTTTT
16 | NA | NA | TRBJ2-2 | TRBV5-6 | CASRVWGHPNTGELFF | TGTGCCAGCAGGGTGTGGGGGCACCCGAACACCGGGGAGCTGTTTTTT
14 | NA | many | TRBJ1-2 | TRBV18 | CASSQGHYLYGYTF | TGTGCCAGCTCCCAAGGACACTACCTCTATGGCTACACCTTC
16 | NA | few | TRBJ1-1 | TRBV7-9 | CASSPLQTQENTEAFF | TGTGCCAGCAGCCCTCTCCAAACACAGGAGAACACTGAAGCTTTCTTT